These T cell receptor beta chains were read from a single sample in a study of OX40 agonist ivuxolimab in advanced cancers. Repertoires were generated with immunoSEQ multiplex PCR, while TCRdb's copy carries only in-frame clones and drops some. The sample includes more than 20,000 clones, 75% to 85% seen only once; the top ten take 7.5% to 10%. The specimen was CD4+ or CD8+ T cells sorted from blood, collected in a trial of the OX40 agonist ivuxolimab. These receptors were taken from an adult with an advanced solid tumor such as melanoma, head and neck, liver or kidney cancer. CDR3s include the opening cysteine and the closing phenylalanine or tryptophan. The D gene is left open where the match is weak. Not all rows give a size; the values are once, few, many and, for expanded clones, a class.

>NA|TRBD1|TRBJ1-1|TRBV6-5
CASRRQGRAFF
TGTGCCAGCAGAAGACAGGGGAGGGCTTTCTTT
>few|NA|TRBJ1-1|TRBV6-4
CAVPQGKNTEAFF
TGTGCCGTTCCTCAGGGAAAGAACACTGAAGCTTTCTTT
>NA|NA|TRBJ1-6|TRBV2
CASTGAYNSPLHF
TGTGCCAGCACAGGGGCTTATAATTCACCCCTCCACTTT
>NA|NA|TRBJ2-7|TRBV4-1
CASSQTGIIKYEQYF
TGCGCCAGCAGCCAAACCGGGATCATTAAGTACGAGCAGTACTTC
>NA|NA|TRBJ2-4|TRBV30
CAWTWGAKNIQYF
TGTGCCTGGACCTGGGGAGCCAAAAACATTCAGTACTTC
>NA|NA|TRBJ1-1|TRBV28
CASSLETELGTEAFF
TGTGCCAGCAGTTTAGAGACGGAATTAGGAACTGAAGCTTTCTTT
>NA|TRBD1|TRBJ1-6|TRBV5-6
CASSLDRGVSSPLHF
TGTGCCAGCAGCTTGGACAGGGGAGTGAGTTCACCCCTCCACTTT
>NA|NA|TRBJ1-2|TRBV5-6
CASSPGQLPNTGYTF
TGTGCCAGCAGTCCCGGACAGTTACCAAACACAGGCTACACCTTC
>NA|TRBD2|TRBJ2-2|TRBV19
CASRRGGLSTGELFF
TGTGCCAGTAGACGCGGGGGTTTGAGCACCGGGGAGCTGTTTTTT
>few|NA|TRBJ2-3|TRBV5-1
CASSSGPSTDTQYF
TGCGCCAGCAGCTCAGGGCCTAGCACAGATACGCAGTATTTT
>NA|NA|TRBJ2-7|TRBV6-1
CASTAEEVPAYEQYF
TGTGCCAGCACCGCGGAGGAGGTCCCCGCCTACGAGCAGTACTTC
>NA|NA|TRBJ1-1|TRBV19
CASIGFYRGTEAFF
TGTGCCAGTATCGGTTTCTACAGAGGGACTGAAGCTTTCTTT
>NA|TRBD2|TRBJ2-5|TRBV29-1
CSGGTGRAMGTQYF
TGCAGCGGAGGGACGGGGAGGGCAATGGGGACCCAGTACTTC
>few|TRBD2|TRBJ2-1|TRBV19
CASSSLGGNEQFF
TGTGCCAGTAGTTCCCTCGGGGGGAATGAGCAGTTCTTC
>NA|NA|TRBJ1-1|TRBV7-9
CASSSEGGTEAFF
TGTGCCAGCAGCTCAGAGGGAGGGACTGAAGCTTTCTTT
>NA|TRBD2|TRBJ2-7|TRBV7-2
CASSPPGGRYGEQYF
TGTGCCAGCAGCCCCCCGGGCGGGAGGTATGGCGAGCAGTACTTC
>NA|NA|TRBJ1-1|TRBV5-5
CASSSTTGTALTEAFF
TGTGCCAGCAGCTCGACGACCGGGACGGCTCTCACTGAAGCTTTCTTT
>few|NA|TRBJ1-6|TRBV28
CASKRGGSNSPLHF
TGTGCCAGCAAACGTGGGGGGAGTAATTCACCCCTCCACTTT